The T cell receptor beta chain under discussion was sequenced for a study of OX40 agonist ivuxolimab in advanced cancers. A note on the overall study: Ivuxolimab, which targeted the costimulatory receptor OX40 (CD134), was an agonistic, fully human IgG2 monoclonal antibody. Intravenous ivuxolimab was administered to patients every 2 weeks at six dose levels: 0.01, 0.1, 0.3, 1.5, 3 and 10 mg/kg. Of the roughly 52 dose-escalation patients, hepatocellular carcinoma was present in around 19, melanoma in approximately 15, renal cell carcinoma in 9 and head and neck cancer in 9. A male proportion of about 79% and a mean age of 60 years, ranging from roughly 20 to 80, were recorded for the dose-escalation cohort. Patients were allowed to have had prior anti-PD-1, anti-PD-L1 or anti-CTLA-4 therapy, and less than 45% of the dose-escalation patients had previously received checkpoint inhibitors. Partial responses occurred in three dose-escalation patients, of whom one had hepatocellular carcinoma and two had cutaneous melanoma. Peripheral TCRbeta sequencing aimed to test whether ivuxolimab altered TCR sequence diversity and caused clonal T-cell expansion. The paper reports the monotherapy dose-escalation portion (N of about 50 patients) of the phase I ivuxolimab trial.

Study-wide findings and limitations: In partial responders in the 0.1-3.0 mg/kg groups, normalized peripheral clonal expansion was found to be among the lowest, especially among CD8+ T cells. After ivuxolimab, expanded clones were on average more numerous among CD8+ T cells than among CD4+ T cells. Low levels of normalized T-cell clonal expansion were also seen in some nonresponding patients. Which antigens the clonally expanded peripheral T cells were specific for was not determined. At doses of 0.1 to 3.0 mg/kg, clonal expansion of both CD4+ and CD8+ T cells in blood was seen between baseline and week 6.

Details on this clone: The antigen it binds to is not known. The input lacks base qualities; no much larger clone sits a single base away.

For sequencing of the TCRbeta CDR3 region, genomic DNA was extracted from the sorted cells. TCRbeta CDR3 regions were sequenced using the immunoSEQ Assay. This immuneACCESS table, as held by TCRdb, lists in-frame sequences with V and J called but not all clones. Of the missing ones, under half trace to an unresolved V gene in checked studies; the others have no known cause. Present in this sample are some 53,000 clones, roughly 92% of which were seen just once. The ten largest make up around 12% of the sample. Patients with autoimmune disease history or receiving systemic immunosuppression were excluded from the trial. Peripheral blood for TCR sequencing was collected from all dose cohorts at baseline, on cycle 4 day 1, and on cycle 7 day 1. The samples were drawn from a first-in-human, open-label, multicenter phase I dose-escalation trial of ivuxolimab. Adults with locally advanced or metastatic melanoma, renal cell, hepatocellular, or head and neck squamous cell carcinoma were enrolled in the trial. CD4+ and CD8+ T cells were sorted separately from peripheral blood before TCR sequencing.

The germline ends are 7 bases apart after V is trimmed by 3 bases and J by 1 base. CDR1 and CDR2 (ENHRY, SYGVKD) derive from the germline V gene. Taken from cysteine to phenylalanine, the CDR3 has 13 residues. Only the CDR3 DNA stays, 39 bases, in frame from base 1. The source of this sequence is an adult with an advanced solid tumor such as melanoma, head and neck, liver or kidney cancer. The chain employs TRBV10-3 and TRBJ2-7; a weak D assignment points to TRBD1 (6 bases agree). Source: CD4+ or CD8+ T cells sorted from blood, taken in a trial of the OX40 agonist ivuxolimab. The DNA is as follows: TGTGCCATCAGTGACAGGGGATCCTACGAGCAGTACTTC. This translates into CAISDRGSYEQYF.